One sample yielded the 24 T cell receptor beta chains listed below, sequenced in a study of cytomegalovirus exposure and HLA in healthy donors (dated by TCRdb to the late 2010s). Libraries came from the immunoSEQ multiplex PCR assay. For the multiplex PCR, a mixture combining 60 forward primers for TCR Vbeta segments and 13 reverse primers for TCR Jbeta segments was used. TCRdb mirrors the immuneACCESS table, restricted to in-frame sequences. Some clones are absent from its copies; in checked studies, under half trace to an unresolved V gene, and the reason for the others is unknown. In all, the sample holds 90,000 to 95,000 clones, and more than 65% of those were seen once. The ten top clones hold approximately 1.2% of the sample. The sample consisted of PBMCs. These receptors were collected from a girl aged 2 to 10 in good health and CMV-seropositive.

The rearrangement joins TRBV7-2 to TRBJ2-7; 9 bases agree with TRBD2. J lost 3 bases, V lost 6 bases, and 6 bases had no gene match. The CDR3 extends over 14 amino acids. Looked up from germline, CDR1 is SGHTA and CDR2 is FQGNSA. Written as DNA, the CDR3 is TGTGCCAGCAGTTTTCGGACTAGCGACTACGAGCAGTACTTC. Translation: CASSFRTSDYEQYF.

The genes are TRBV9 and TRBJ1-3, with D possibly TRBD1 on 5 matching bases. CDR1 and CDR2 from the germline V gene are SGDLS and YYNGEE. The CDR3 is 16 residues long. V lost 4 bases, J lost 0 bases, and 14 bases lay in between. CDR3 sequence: CASSPSGRYSGNTIYF. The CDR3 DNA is TGTGCCAGCAGCCCATCAGGGCGATACTCTGGAAACACCATATATTTT.

CDR3 nucleotides: TGCGCCAGCAGCCCCTTAACAGGGCAGAACACCGGGGAGCTGTTTTTT. Residues: CASSPLTGQNTGELFF. This chain connects TRBV4-1 to TRBJ2-2, with D tentatively TRBD1 (6 bases). Germline V gene lookup returns CDR1 MGHRA and CDR2 YSYEKL. The CDR3 is 16 amino acids. The V and J ends lost 4 bases and 1 base respectively, with 13 bases between them.

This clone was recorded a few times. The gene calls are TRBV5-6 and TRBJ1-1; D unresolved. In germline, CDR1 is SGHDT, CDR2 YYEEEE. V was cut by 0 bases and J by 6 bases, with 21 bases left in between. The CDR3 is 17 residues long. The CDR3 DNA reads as TGTGCCAGCAGCTTGGAGCGGGGTTTCGGATCTAGGGCTGAAGCTTTCTTT. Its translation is CASSLERGFGSRAEAFF.

This CDR3 reads CAWRRGSGSSFIYNEQFF. The CDR3 DNA reads TGTGCCTGGAGGCGGGGTAGCGGGAGTTCTTTTATCTACAATGAGCAGTTCTTC. V usage is TRBV30 and J usage is TRBJ2-1; 9 bases align to TRBD2. The V gene end was trimmed by 3 bases and the J gene end by 3 bases; junction bases not matched to a gene: 15. Per the germline V gene, CDR1 is GTSNPN and CDR2 is SVGIG (reference sequence). CDR3 length: 18 amino acids.

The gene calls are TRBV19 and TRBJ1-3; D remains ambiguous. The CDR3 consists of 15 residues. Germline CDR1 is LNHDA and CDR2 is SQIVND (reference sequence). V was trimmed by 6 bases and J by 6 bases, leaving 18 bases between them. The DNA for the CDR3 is TGTGCCAGTAGCGAAACGGGAGGAGGTCTAAACACCATATATTTT. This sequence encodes CASSETGGGLNTIYF.

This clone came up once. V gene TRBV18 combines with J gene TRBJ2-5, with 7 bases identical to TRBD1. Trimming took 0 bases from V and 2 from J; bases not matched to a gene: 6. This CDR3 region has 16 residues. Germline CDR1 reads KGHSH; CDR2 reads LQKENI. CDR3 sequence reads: CASSPPRTGYQETQYF. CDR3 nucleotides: TGTGCCAGCTCACCACCGAGGACAGGCTATCAAGAGACCCAGTACTTC.

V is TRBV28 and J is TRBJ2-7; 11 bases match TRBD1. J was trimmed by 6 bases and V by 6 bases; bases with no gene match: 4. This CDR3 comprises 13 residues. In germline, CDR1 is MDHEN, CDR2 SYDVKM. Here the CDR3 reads CASRSGTGGEQYF. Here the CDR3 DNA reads TGTGCCAGCAGATCCGGGACAGGGGGCGAGCAGTACTTC.

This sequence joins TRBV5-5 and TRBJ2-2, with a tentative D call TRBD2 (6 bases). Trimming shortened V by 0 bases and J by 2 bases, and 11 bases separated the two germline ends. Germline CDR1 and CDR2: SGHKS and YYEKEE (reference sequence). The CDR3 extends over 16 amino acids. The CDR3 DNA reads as TGTGCCAGCAGCTTGGCGGGAGTTAGAAACACCGGGGAGCTGTTTTTT. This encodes CASSLAGVRNTGELFF. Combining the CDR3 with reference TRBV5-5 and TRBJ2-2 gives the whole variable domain DAGVTQSPTHLIKTRGQQVTLRCSPISGHKSVSWYQQVLGQGPQFIFQYYEKEERGRGNFPDRFSARQFPNYSSELNVNALLLGDSALYLCASSLAGVRNTGELFFGEGSRLTVL.

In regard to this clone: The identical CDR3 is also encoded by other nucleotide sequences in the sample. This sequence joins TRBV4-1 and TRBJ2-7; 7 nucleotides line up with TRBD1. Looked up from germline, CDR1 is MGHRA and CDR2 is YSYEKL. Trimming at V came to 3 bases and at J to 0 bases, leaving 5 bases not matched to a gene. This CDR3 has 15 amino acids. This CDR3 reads CASSQTTGSSYEQYF. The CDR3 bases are TGCGCCAGCAGCCAGACGACAGGGAGCTCCTACGAGCAGTACTTC.

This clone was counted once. The CDR3 bases are TGTGCCAGCAGTTCAGACAGGGGATTGTACGAGCAGTACTTC. Translated, it gives CASSSDRGLYEQYF. The gene calls are TRBV6-8 and TRBJ2-7, with TRBD1 identical over 8 bases. The CDR3 loop spans 14 amino acids. The V gene end was trimmed by 4 bases and the J gene end by 4 bases; junction bases not matched to a gene: 6. Per the germline V gene, CDR1 is MNHGY and CDR2 is SAAAGT.

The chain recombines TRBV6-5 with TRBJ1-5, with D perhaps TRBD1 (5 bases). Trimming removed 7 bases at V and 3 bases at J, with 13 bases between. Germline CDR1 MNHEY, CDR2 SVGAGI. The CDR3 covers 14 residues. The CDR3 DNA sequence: TGTGCCAGCAAGAACGCGGGGCCCAATCAGCCCCAGCATTTT. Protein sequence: CASKNAGPNQPQHF.

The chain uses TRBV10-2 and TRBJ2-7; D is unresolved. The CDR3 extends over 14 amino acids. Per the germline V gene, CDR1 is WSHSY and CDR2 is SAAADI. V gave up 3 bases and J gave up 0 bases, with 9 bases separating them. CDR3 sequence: CASSDSHSSYEQYF. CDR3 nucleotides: TGCGCCAGCAGTGACAGTCACAGCTCCTACGAGCAGTACTTC.

CDR3 sequence reads: CAWSVQDTSSYEQYF. As DNA, the CDR3 is TGTGCCTGGAGTGTACAGGACACCAGCTCCTACGAGCAGTACTTC. The chain combines TRBV30 with TRBJ2-7; TRBD1 might be the D (5 bases). Germline loops: CDR1 GTSNPN, CDR2 SVGIG (reference sequence). The CDR3 is 15 residues long. The V end lost 0 bases, the J end lost 0 bases, and 12 bases lay between the germline ends.

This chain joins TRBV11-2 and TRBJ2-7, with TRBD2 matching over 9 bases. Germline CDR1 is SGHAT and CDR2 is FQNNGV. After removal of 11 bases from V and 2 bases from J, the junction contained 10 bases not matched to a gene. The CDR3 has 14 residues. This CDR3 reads CAAARRGGTYEQYF. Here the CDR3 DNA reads TGTGCCGCAGCTCGGCGGGGGGGAACCTACGAGCAGTACTTC.

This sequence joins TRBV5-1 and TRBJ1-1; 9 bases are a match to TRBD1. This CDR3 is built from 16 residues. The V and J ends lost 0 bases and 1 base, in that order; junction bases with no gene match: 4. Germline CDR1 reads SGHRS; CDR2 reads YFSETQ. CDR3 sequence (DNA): TGCGCCAGCAGCTTGGGAGGGACAGGGAGGAACACTGAAGCTTTCTTT. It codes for CASSLGGTGRNTEAFF.

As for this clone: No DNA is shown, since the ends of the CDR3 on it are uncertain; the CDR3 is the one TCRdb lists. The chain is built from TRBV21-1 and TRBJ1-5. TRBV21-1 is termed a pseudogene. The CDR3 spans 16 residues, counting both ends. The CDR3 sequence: CAVGAGADYSNQPQHF.

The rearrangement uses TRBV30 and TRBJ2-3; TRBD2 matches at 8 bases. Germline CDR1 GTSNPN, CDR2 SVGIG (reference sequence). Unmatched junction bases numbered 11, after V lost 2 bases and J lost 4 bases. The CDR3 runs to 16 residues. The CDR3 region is CAWSTSPGTSADTQYF. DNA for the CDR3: TGTGCCTGGAGTACGAGCCCCGGGACTAGTGCAGATACGCAGTATTTT.

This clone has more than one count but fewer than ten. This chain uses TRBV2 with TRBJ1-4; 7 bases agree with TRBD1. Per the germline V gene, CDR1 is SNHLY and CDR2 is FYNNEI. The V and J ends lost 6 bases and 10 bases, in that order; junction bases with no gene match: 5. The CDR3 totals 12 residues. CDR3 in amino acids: CASSLSGGKLFF. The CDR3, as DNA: TGTGCCAGCAGCCTATCAGGGGGAAAACTGTTTTTT.

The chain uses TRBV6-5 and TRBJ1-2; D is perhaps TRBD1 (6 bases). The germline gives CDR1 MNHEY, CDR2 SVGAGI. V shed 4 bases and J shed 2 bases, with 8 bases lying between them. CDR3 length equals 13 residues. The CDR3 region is CASSLQGNYGYTF. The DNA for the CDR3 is TGTGCCAGCAGTTTACAGGGAAACTATGGCTACACCTTC.

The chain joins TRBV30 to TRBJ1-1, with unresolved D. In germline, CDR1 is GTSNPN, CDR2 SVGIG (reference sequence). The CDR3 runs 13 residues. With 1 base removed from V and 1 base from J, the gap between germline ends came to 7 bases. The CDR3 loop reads CAWSEHSNTEAFF. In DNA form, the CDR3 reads TGTGCCTGGAGTGAGCACTCGAACACTGAAGCTTTCTTT.

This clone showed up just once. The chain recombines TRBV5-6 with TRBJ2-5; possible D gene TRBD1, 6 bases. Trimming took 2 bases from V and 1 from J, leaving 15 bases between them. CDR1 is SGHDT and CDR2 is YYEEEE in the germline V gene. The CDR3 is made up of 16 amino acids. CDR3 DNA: TGTGCCAGCAGCTTATCTGGGACACCAAGCCAAGAGACCCAGTACTTC. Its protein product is CASSLSGTPSQETQYF.

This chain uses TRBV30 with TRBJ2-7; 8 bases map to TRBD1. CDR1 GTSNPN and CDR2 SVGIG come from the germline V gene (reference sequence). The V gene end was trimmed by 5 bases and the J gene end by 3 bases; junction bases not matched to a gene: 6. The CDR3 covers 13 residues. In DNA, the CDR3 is TGTGCCTGGTCGCCAGGGGGCGACTACGAGCAGTACTTC. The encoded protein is CAWSPGGDYEQYF.

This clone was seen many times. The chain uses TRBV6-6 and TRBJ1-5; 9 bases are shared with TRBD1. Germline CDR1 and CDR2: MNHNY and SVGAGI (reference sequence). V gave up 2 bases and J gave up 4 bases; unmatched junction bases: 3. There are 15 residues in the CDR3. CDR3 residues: CASSYPGTGNQPQHF. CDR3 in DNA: TGTGCCAGCAGTTACCCCGGGACAGGGAATCAGCCCCAGCATTTT.